Reported below is one T cell receptor beta chain. The data belong to a study of T cells after somatic rescue of genetic block. CDR3 length: 16 residues. Germline V gene data show CDR1 as KGHSH and CDR2 as LQKENI. V was pared by 4 bases and J by 6 bases, with 12 bases of the junction left unmatched. Repertoires were generated with immunoSEQ multiplex PCR, while TCRdb's copy carries only in-frame clones and drops some. The sample yields approximately 88,000 clones, around 89% seen once. The source is a woman aged 18-29 years. The sequenced material came from peripheral blood mononuclear cells (PBMCs). This sequence joins TRBV18 and TRBJ2-7, with 10 bases matching TRBD1. CDR3 bases: TGTGCCAGCTCACTACGCCCGGGACAGGGGAAGGGCGAGCAGTACTTC. Translating gives CASSLRPGQGKGEQYF.